The entry that follows covers one T cell receptor (beta chain) sequence. The data derive from a study of shared clonotypes between healthy human individuals. From germline, CDR1 is SGHRS and CDR2 YFSETQ. The trim removed 0 bases at V and 3 bases at J, leaving 4 bases unmatched. CDR3 size: 16 residues. Data came from immunoSEQ multiplex PCR; TCRdb stores just in-frame clones and leaves some out. The table records approximately 1,000,000 clones, around 78% of them present only once. The investigators split CD4+ cells into a CD45RA+ naive subset and a CD45RA-negative memory subset. The chain employs TRBV5-1 and TRBJ2-3, with 10 bases that match TRBD1. The receptor comes from a man between 18 and 29 years old in good health. Some clones in this sample may be carry-over from other donors' samples. Sequencing was done on a sample of memory CD4+ T cells from PBMCs. Documented subset: CD45RA-negative fraction. CDR3 coding DNA: TGCGCCAGCAGCTTGGGGGACAGGGGTGCGACAGATACGCAGTATTTT. Amino acids: CASSLGDRGATDTQYF.